This paragraph covers one T cell receptor (beta chain) sequence. This sample stems from a study of cytomegalovirus exposure and HLA in healthy donors. Researchers ran the PCR with 60 Vbeta and 13 Jbeta primers. The repertoire was sequenced with immunoSEQ multiplex PCR; TCRdb's copy has only in-frame clones and lacks some. Its listing shows fewer than 35,000 clones. V was clipped by 6 bases and J by 4 bases; unmatched bases: 3. Germline V CDR1 and CDR2: LNHDA, SQIVND (reference sequence). CDR3 length equals 14 residues. The sequence derives from a female donor in good health and CMV-seronegative. Sequenced input: PBMCs. The V and J genes are TRBV19 and TRBJ2-2; 9 nucleotides line up with TRBD1. For the CDR3, the DNA is TGTGCCAGTAGAAAGACAGGGGGCACCGGGGAGCTGTTTTTT. It specifies CASRKTGGTGELFF.